Below are 6 T cell receptor beta chains sequenced from a single sample in a study of T cell responses to AZD1222 COVID-19 vaccine. The data were produced by immunoSEQ multiplex PCR, yet TCRdb's version contains in-frame clones alone and is incomplete. The repertoire has approximately 150,000 clones, roughly nine tenths of them found once; the top ten carry roughly 1.5%. The material sequenced was peripheral blood, taken 28 days after the second AZD1222 dose. The receptors derive from an adult who received the AZD1222 COVID-19 vaccine.

The rearrangement links TRBV7-8 to TRBJ1-3, with a possible D match to TRBD1 (6 bases). Trimming removed 5 bases at V and 0 bases at J, with 11 bases between. Germline V gives CDR1 SGHVS, CDR2 FQNEAQ. This CDR3 contains 15 residues. The CDR3 here is CASSDPDSSGNTIYF. The CDR3, as DNA: TGTGCCAGCAGCGATCCGGACAGCTCTGGAAACACCATATATTTT.

The V and J genes are TRBV6-2 or TRBV6-3 and TRBJ2-1; possibly TRBD2 for D (5 bases). The CDR3 spans 16 residues. Per germline, CDR1 MNHEY and CDR2 SVGEGT. The V end lost 6 bases, the J end lost 6 bases, and 21 bases lay between the germline ends. This CDR3 reads CASSRLDGMAVNEQFF. As DNA, the CDR3 is TGTGCCAGCAGCCGGCTGGACGGGATGGCGGTCAATGAGCAGTTCTTC.

This clone was counted a single time. The rearrangement links TRBV7-2 to TRBJ1-1; D not resolved. The CDR3 contains 16 residues. Trimming removed 4 bases at V and 1 base at J, with 16 bases between. Germline V gene data show CDR1 as SGHTA and CDR2 as FQGNSA. CDR3 bases: TGTGCCAGCAGCTCATACGGTCCCGGGAGGAACACTGAAGCTTTCTTT. This sequence encodes CASSSYGPGRNTEAFF.

This clone was counted between two and nine times. This chain uses TRBV28 with TRBJ1-5; D is unclear. Trimming removed 3 bases from V and 1 base from J, with 7 bases in between. CDR3 length: 14 amino acids. Looked up from germline, CDR1 is MDHEN and CDR2 is SYDVKM. CDR3 DNA sequence: TGTGCCAGCAGTTTTGATGGGAGCAATCAGCCCCAGCATTTT. Its protein is CASSFDGSNQPQHF.

In this sample, this clone turned up a few times. The CDR3 nucleotides read TGTGCCAGCAGCCCCGGAGACAATGAGCAGTTCTTC. Protein: CASSPGDNEQFF. The V call is TRBV7-3, the J call TRBJ2-1; no reliable D call. This CDR3 comprises 12 residues. The germline gives CDR1 SGHTA, CDR2 FQGTGA. Trimming removed 5 bases at V and 5 bases at J, with 7 bases between.

The genes are TRBV30 and TRBJ2-5; 7 positions match TRBD1. The length of the CDR3 is 14 residues. Trimming removed 4 bases from V and 2 bases from J; junction bases left unmatched: 7. Per germline, CDR1 GTSNPN and CDR2 SVGIG (reference sequence). CDR3 in amino acids: CAWTRDSLQETQYF. In DNA, the CDR3 is TGTGCCTGGACCCGGGACAGCCTACAAGAGACCCAGTACTTC.